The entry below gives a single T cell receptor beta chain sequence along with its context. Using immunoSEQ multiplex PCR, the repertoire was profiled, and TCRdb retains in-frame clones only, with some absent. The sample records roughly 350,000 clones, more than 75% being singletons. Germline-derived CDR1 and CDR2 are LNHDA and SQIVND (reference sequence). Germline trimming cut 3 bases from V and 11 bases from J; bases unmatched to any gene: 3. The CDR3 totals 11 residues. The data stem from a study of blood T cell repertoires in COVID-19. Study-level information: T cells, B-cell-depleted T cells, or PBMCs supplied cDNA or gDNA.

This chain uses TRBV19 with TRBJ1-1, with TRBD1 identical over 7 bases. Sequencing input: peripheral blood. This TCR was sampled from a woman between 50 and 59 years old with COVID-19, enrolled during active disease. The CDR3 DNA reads TGTGCCAGTAGTATGACAGGGCAGGCTTTCTTT. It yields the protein CASSMTGQAFF.